Described below is a single TCR beta chain sequence and its context. No antigen is known for it. Individual cDNA molecules (in the library) carried attached unique molecular identifiers. TCRdb reprocessed the RACE reads via MiXCR and lists one record per CDR3 protein. The table lists approximately 52,000 distinct CDR3 sequences, approximately 9.8% of them singletons. These data belong to a study of human T cells and chemical hapten exposure. Across the study: Patients were mainly female, each with alopecia areata, totalis or universalis.

Germline CDR1 reads MNHNS; CDR2 reads SASEGT. The V end lost 2 bases, the J end lost 7 bases, and 12 bases lay between the germline ends. This CDR3 has 15 residues. The time point is: pre-sensitization, week 0. Documented treatment: therapeutic diphenylcyclopropenone sensitization with weekly scalp DPC. Study-level points and caveats: The formation of large CDR3 similarity clusters by expanded TCRs significantly exceeded that of controls. Following DPC sensitization, TCRs present above 1 in 1000 frequency showed no change.

The genes are TRBV6-1 and TRBJ1-6, with D uncertain. The specimen was whole blood, collected in connection with sensitization to the hapten diphenylcyclopropenone (DPC). The clonotype was recovered from a woman in her 40s with alopecia areata. Some clones in this sample may be carry-over from other donors' samples. The CDR3 nucleotides are TGTGCCAGCAGTGAATCGTTGTTTGGGAATTCACCCCTCCACTTT. This gives the protein CASSESLFGNSPLHF.